This T cell receptor beta chain was observed in a study of T-cell reconstitution after alpha-beta-depleted transplantation in children. Unique molecular identifiers tagged the TCRbeta library. MiXCR was run by TCRdb on the PCR reads, yielding one entry per CDR3 protein. The data show about 200,000 distinct CDR3 sequences, with roughly 6.3% seen just once and under 6% held by the top ten. Germline CDR1 SQVTM, CDR2 ANQGSEA. V trimming: 6 bases; J trimming: 2 bases; junction bases outside the gene matches: 6. The CDR3 is 14 amino acids. The sample holds many counts of this clonotype. Antigen unknown. Study-wide results and limits: Reported findings indicate that, about two months after transplant, alpha-beta T cells came from several hundred expanded clones, which were derived from non-depleted graft cells. At the one-year point after transplant, T-cell counts and TCRbeta diversity were found to come mostly from T cells that had been newly produced.

The sample here was PBMCs, taken before TCRalphabeta/CD19-depleted stem cell transplant. This TCR derives from a girl under three years old with combined immunodeficiency, due to receive a stem cell transplant. The J gene is TRBJ2-2, the V gene TRBV29-1; 7 nucleotides align to TRBD1. The CDR3 region is CSVSDRENTGELFF. CDR3 nucleotides: TGCAGCGTCTCCGACAGGGAAAACACCGGGGAGCTGTTTTTT.